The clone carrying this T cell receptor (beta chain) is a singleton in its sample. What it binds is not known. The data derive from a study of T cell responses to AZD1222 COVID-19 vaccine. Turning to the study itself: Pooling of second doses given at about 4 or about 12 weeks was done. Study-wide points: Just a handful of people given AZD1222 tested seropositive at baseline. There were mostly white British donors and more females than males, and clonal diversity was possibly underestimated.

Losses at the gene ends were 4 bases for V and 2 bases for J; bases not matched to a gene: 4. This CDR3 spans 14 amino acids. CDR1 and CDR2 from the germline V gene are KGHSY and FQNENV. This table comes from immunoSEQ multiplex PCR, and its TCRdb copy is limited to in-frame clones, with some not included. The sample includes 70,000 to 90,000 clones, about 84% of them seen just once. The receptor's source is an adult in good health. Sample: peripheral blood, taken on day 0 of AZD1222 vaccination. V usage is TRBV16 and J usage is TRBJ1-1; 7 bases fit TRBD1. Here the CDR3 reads CASSLGTVNTEAFF. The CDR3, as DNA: TGTGCCAGCAGCCTTGGGACAGTTAACACTGAAGCTTTCTTT. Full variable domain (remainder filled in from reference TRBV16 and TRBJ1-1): GEEVAQTPKHLVRGEGQKAKLYCAPIKGHSYVFWYQQVLKNEFKFLISFQNENVFDETGMPKERFSAKCLPNSPCSLEIQATKLEDSAVYFCASSLGTVNTEAFFGQGTRLTVV.